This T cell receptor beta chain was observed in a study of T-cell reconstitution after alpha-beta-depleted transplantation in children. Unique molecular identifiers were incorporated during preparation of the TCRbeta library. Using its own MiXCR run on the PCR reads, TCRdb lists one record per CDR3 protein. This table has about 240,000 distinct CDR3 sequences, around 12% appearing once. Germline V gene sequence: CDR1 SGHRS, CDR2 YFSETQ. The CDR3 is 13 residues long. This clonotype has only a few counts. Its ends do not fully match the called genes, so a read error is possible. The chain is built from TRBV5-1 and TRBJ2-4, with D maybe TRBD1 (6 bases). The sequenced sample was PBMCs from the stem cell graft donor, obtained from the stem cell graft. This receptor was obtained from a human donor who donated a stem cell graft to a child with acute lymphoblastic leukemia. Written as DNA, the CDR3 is TGCGCCAGCAGCTACGCAGGGGAAAACAGTCAGTACTTC. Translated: CASSYAGENSQYF.